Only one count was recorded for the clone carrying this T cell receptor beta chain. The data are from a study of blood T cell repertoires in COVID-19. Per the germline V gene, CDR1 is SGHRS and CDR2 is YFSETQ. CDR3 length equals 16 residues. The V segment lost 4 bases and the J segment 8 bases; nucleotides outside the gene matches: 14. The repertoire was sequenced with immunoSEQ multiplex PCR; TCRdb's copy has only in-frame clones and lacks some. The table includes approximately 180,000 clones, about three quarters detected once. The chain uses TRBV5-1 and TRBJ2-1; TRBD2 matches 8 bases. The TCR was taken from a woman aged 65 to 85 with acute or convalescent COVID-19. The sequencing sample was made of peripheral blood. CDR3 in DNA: TGCGCCAGCAGCGCCATCACTAGCGGCGGAGCTGATGAGCAGTTCTTC. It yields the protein CASSAITSGGADEQFF.